This T cell receptor (beta chain) was sequenced in a study of blood T cell repertoires in COVID-19. At the level of the study: T cells, B-cell-depleted T cells, or PBMCs supplied cDNA or gDNA.

This clone showed up just a few times. Original methodology: Reference gene primer amplification gave nucleated cell count estimates. Clones were sequenced by immunoSEQ multiplex PCR, and TCRdb holds only the in-frame ones, with some missing. Clonal size and the V and J genes are those of that table, whereas D and trimming came from the DNA. The sample gives 300,000 to 450,000 clones, roughly 87% of which show up once; just under 4% is in the top ten. The CDR3 consists of 14 residues. V dropped 3 bases and J dropped 5; count of bases not matched to a gene: 6. Germline loops: CDR1 LNHDA, CDR2 SQIVND (reference sequence).

The sequencing input was peripheral blood. The chain recombines TRBV19 with TRBJ1-2; TRBD1 agrees at 7 bases. The TCR was taken from a woman aged 55-75 years with COVID-19, enrolled during active disease. The DNA for the CDR3 is TGTGCCAGTAGTATCCCAGGGGGTGTTTATGGCTACACCTTC. Translated: CASSIPGGVYGYTF.